What follows is one T cell receptor beta chain and its context. The antigen is not known. The entry originates in a study of cytomegalovirus exposure and HLA in healthy donors. Regarding the study as a whole: Generally TCR sequences proved uncommon, though certain public TCRs appeared in numerous donors. Later analysis demonstrated an association between a missense DCLRE1C variant and TCR beta V- and J-gene trimming.

The PCR had 60 Vbeta and 13 Jbeta primers. Method: immunoSEQ multiplex PCR; TCRdb's copy keeps in-frame clones and lacks some. The sample contains roughly 61,000 clones, over 75% of which appear only once. The CDR3 covers 17 residues. The germline CDR1 and CDR2 sequences are LNHDA and SQIVND (reference sequence). The V gene end was trimmed by 3 bases and the J gene end by 0 bases; junction bases not matched to a gene: 4. The sample taken for sequencing was PBMCs. This chain uses TRBV19 with TRBJ2-3; TRBD2 matches at 12 bases. This sequence originates from a male donor in good health and CMV-seronegative. The CDR3 DNA sequence: TGTGCCAGTAGTATTCGGCTAGCGGGGGGGAGCACAGATACGCAGTATTTT. It codes for CASSIRLAGGSTDTQYF.